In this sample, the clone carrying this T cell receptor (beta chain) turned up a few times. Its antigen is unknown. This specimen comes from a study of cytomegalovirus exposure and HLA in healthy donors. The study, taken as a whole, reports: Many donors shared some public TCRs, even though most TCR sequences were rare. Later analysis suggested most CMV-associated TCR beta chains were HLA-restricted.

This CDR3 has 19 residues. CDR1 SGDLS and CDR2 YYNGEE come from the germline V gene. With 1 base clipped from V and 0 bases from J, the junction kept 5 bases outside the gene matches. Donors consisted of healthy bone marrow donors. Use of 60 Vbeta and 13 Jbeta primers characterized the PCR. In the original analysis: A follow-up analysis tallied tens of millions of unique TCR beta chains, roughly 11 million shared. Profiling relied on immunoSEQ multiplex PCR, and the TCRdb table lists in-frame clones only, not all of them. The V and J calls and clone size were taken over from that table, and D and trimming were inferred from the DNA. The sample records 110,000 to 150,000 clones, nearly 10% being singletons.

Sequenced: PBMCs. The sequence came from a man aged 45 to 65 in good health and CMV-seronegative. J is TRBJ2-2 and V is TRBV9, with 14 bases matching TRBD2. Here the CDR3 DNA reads TGTGCCAGCAGCGTACGTGGGGGACTAGCGGGAGCGAACACCGGGGAGCTGTTTTTT. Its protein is CASSVRGGLAGANTGELFF. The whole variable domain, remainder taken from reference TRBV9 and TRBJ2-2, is DSGVTQTPKHLITATGQRVTLRCSPRSGDLSVYWYQQSLDQGLQFLIQYYNGEERAKGNILERFSAQQFPDLHSELNLSSLELGDSALYFCASSVRGGLAGANTGELFFGEGSRLTVL.